This record looks at one TCR beta chain sequence and its context. Each donor supplied 7.5 to 10 milliliters of peripheral blood. This sample was included in a study of blood T cells in healthy people across ages. A J-beta primer mix and a sample-barcoded 5' primer were used in a second PCR of roughly 7 to 12 cycles. A tag from a template-switch adaptor with 12 random nucleotides marked each cDNA molecule. TCRdb processed the 5' RACE reads anew with MiXCR; each CDR3 protein has one entry. The sample lists 1.2 million to 1.5 million distinct CDR3 sequences; roughly 40% were seen once. Germline CDR1 is SNHLY and CDR2 is FYNNEI. The CDR3 sequence is 15 residues long. V shed 9 bases, J shed 5 bases, and the junction held 12 bases outside the gene matches.

The specimen was blood. This clonotype originated in a woman aged 18-29 years in good health. The chain employs TRBV2 and TRBJ2-3; 9 bases align to TRBD1. CDR3 sequence: CASTFGTGGLDTQYF. The CDR3 nucleotides are TGTGCCAGTACCTTCGGCACAGGGGGCTTAGATACGCAGTATTTT.